These 30 T cell receptor beta chains originate from one sample sequenced in a study of PD-1 blockade in classical Hodgkin lymphoma. Every one of the patients relapsed after autologous stem cell transplantation (brentuximab vedotin exposure was variable). Here immunoSEQ multiplex PCR was the method, and the copy in TCRdb shows in-frame clones only, minus some. The sample lists about 41,000 clones; about 70% were seen once. The sequencing here drew on peripheral blood mononuclear cells (PBMCs), taken at baseline. Every receptor here comes from a human donor with classical Hodgkin lymphoma.

The chain is built from TRBV19 and TRBJ2-7; tentatively, D is TRBD1 (5 bases). CDR1 LNHDA and CDR2 SQIVND come from the germline V gene (reference sequence). The CDR3 has 13 residues. V lost 7 bases, J lost 5 bases, and 15 bases lay in between. CDR3 bases: TGTGCCAGTACCTCCCAGGGCGCGAACGAGCAGTACTTC. Residues: CASTSQGANEQYF. The whole variable domain, remainder taken from reference TRBV19 and TRBJ2-7, is DGGITQSPKYLFRKEGQNVTLSCEQNLNHDAMYWYRQDPGQGLRLIYYSQIVNDFQKGDIAEGYSVSREKKESFPLTVTSAQKNPTAFYLCASTSQGANEQYFGPGTRLTVT.

This chain joins TRBV11-2 and TRBJ2-5; no reliable D call. Germline lookup yields CDR1 SGHAT and CDR2 FQNNGV. The V end was cut by 4 bases, the J end by 7 bases, with 16 bases between. This CDR3 is 14 amino acids long. CDR3 in DNA: TGTGCCAGCAGCTCGGAAGTAGGGCGCGGGACCCAGTACTTC. It translates to CASSSEVGRGTQYF.

This chain uses TRBV30 with TRBJ1-6; perhaps TRBD1 as D (5 bases). The germline V and J ends were trimmed by 0 bases and 7 bases, with 13 bases remaining between them. The CDR3 spans 15 residues. Germline assignment: CDR1 GTSNPN and CDR2 SVGIG (reference sequence). CDR3 in amino acids: CAWSVRGVDNSPLHF. The DNA of the CDR3 is TGTGCCTGGAGTGTACGAGGGGTGGACAATTCACCCCTCCACTTT. Filled out from reference TRBV30 and TRBJ1-6, the complete variable domain reads SQTIHQWPATLVQPVGSPLSLECTVEGTSNPNLYWYRQAAGRGLQLLFYSVGIGQISSEVPQNLSASRPQDRQFILSSKKLLLSDSGFYLCAWSVRGVDNSPLHFGNGTRLTVT.

The V gene is TRBV5-7, the J gene TRBJ2-7; TRBD1 matches at 11 bases. TRBV5-7 is filed as an ORF, its function uncertain. This CDR3 region has 15 residues. V was clipped by 4 bases and J by 3 bases; unmatched bases: 6. CDR3 nucleotides: TGTGCCAGCAGCATCCGGGACAGGGGGTTCTACGAGCAGTACTTC. Translated: CASSIRDRGFYEQYF.

This chain joins TRBV30 and TRBJ1-2; TRBD1 aligns across 10 bases. The germline V gene has CDR1 GTSNPN and CDR2 SVGIG (reference sequence). The V and J ends lost 2 bases and 1 base, in that order; junction bases with no gene match: 16. This CDR3 region has 19 residues. The CDR3 DNA reads as TGTGCCTGGAGTTTAGGCCGGGACAGGGGAACTAACGGTAACTATGGCTACACCTTC. This encodes CAWSLGRDRGTNGNYGYTF.

The chain joins TRBV6-5 to TRBJ2-7, with D unresolved. The germline V gene has CDR1 MNHEY and CDR2 SVGAGI. This CDR3 is built from 15 residues. Trimming left V 2 bases short and J 3 bases short, with 14 bases between. The CDR3 bases are TGTGCCAGCAGTTACAAGGACCTCTCTAACTACGAGCAGTACTTC. Protein: CASSYKDLSNYEQYF.

This rearrangement joins TRBV6-6 to TRBJ2-3; 9 bases line up with TRBD1. CDR3 length equals 15 residues. With V trimmed by 7 bases and J by 5 bases, 10 bases remained unmatched. Germline V gives CDR1 MNHNY, CDR2 SVGAGI (reference sequence). CDR3: CASKPRDREGDTQYF. Written as DNA, the CDR3 is TGTGCCAGCAAACCCCGGGACAGGGAGGGAGATACGCAGTATTTT.

The chain combines TRBV28 with TRBJ2-5; the D is unclear. This CDR3 has 13 amino acids. The V gene lost 5 bases and the J gene lost 6 bases, with 13 bases spanning the gap. CDR1 and CDR2 (germline): MDHEN, SYDVKM. The CDR3, as DNA: TGTGCCAGCAGTCGGCCCATAGGACAGACCCAGTACTTC. It codes for CASSRPIGQTQYF.

The chain is built from TRBV29-1 and TRBJ2-3; D may be TRBD1 (5 bases). The germline gives CDR1 SQVTM, CDR2 ANQGSEA. This CDR3 has 12 residues. V lost 3 bases to trimming and J lost 4 bases, with 8 bases between them. CDR3 nucleotides: TGCAGCGTTGACAGGGTTGCAGATACGCAGTATTTT. Its protein product is CSVDRVADTQYF.

As DNA, the CDR3 is TGCAGCGTTGTTCTTCAGGGGGAGACCCAGTACTTC. Encoded protein: CSVVLQGETQYF. The chain couples TRBV29-1 to TRBJ2-5, with D possibly TRBD1 on 6 matching bases. Germline CDR1 is SQVTM and CDR2 is ANQGSEA. Trimming cost V 4 bases and J 5 bases, with 11 bases left between them. This CDR3 comprises 12 residues.

The chain couples TRBV7-3 to TRBJ2-1, with 16 bases that match TRBD2. CDR3 length: 20 residues. Germline loops: CDR1 SGHTA, CDR2 FQGTGA. V was clipped by 5 bases and J by 1 base; unmatched bases: 11. The CDR3 region has the DNA TGTGCCAGCAGCCCGCGCCCGGGACTAGCGGGAGGGCGGTCCTACAATGAGCAGTTCTTC. This sequence encodes CASSPRPGLAGGRSYNEQFF.

The chain is built from TRBV14 and TRBJ2-2; D is undetermined. There are 13 residues in the CDR3. The germline V gene encodes CDR1 SGHDN and CDR2 FVKESK. Trimming left V 7 bases short and J 7 bases short, with 13 bases between. This chain's CDR3 is CASTGSIVGELFF. CDR3 DNA sequence: TGTGCCAGCACCGGCTCAATTGTCGGGGAGCTGTTTTTT.

The V call is TRBV6-5, the J call TRBJ2-7, with 13 bases aligning to TRBD2. With V trimmed by 6 bases and J by 5 bases, 4 bases remained unmatched. In germline, CDR1 is MNHEY, CDR2 SVGAGI. The CDR3 sequence is 14 residues long. In DNA, the CDR3 is TGTGCCAGCAGCCGGACTAGCGGGAGAAACGAGCAGTACTTC. As protein: CASSRTSGRNEQYF.

This clone came up once. The gene calls are TRBV7-9 and TRBJ1-3; perhaps TRBD1 as D (5 bases). Germline V gene sequence: CDR1 SEHNR, CDR2 FQNEAQ (reference sequence). The length of the CDR3 is 14 residues. Trimming removed 2 bases at V and 2 bases at J, with 7 bases between. The chain's CDR3 is CASSLQGPGNTIYF. DNA for the CDR3: TGTGCCAGCAGCTTACAGGGTCCTGGAAACACCATATATTTT.

This sequence joins TRBV28 and TRBJ1-2; 8 nucleotides align to TRBD1. J lost 8 bases, V lost 1 base, and 9 bases had no gene match. There are 15 residues in the CDR3. CDR1 is MDHEN, CDR2 SYDVKM, per germline. The chain's CDR3 is CASSLLPGGPGGYTF. The CDR3 DNA follows: TGTGCCAGCAGTTTATTGCCAGGGGGCCCCGGGGGCTACACCTTC.

This sequence joins TRBV15 and TRBJ2-1, with D perhaps matching TRBD2 (6 bases). The CDR3 totals 17 residues. V shed 5 bases and J shed 0 bases, with 17 bases lying between them. Germline V gene lookup returns CDR1 LNHNV and CDR2 YYDKDF (reference sequence). The CDR3 here is CATSVRDLGSSYNEQFF. CDR3 DNA sequence: TGTGCCACCAGCGTACGAGATCTCGGGAGCTCCTACAATGAGCAGTTCTTC.

The rearrangement links TRBV6-6 to TRBJ2-2, with D possibly being TRBD2 (7 bases). In germline, CDR1 is MNHNY, CDR2 SVGAGI (reference sequence). CDR3 length equals 14 residues. V shed 6 bases and J shed 4 bases, with 12 bases lying between them. The DNA of the CDR3 is TGTGCCAGCAGCCCTAGGGGGGGCACCGGGGAGCTGTTTTTT. As protein: CASSPRGGTGELFF.

The V call is TRBV11-2, the J call TRBJ2-7; TRBD1 matches at 7 bases. The length of the CDR3 is 14 residues. Germline V gene sequence: CDR1 SGHAT, CDR2 FQNNGV. The junction had 3 bases not matched to a gene; V was cut back by 1 base and J by 3 bases. CDR3 sequence: CASSLVTGDYEQYF. CDR3 nucleotide sequence: TGTGCCAGCAGCTTAGTCACAGGGGACTACGAGCAGTACTTC.

This clone was found once. The V call is TRBV27, the J call TRBJ1-1; weak D call: TRBD1 (6 bases). V was clipped by 5 bases and J by 1 base, with 11 bases between them. Germline CDR1 and CDR2: MNHEY and SMNVEV (reference sequence). The CDR3 runs 14 residues. CDR3 residues: CASSRGRGNTEAFF. In nucleotides, the CDR3 is TGTGCCAGCAGTCGGGGGCGAGGGAACACTGAAGCTTTCTTT.

The chain combines TRBV19 with TRBJ2-3, with 7 nucleotides matching TRBD2. Looked up from germline, CDR1 is LNHDA and CDR2 is SQIVND (reference sequence). V lost 4 bases and J lost 1; bases outside the gene matches: 5. The length of the CDR3 is 15 residues. The CDR3, as DNA: TGTGCCAGTAGTAGCGGGAGTTTTGGCACAGATACGCAGTATTTT. Its protein is CASSSGSFGTDTQYF.

The chain joins TRBV7-8 to TRBJ2-7; D possibly corresponds to TRBD1 (7 bases). Germline CDR1 is SGHVS and CDR2 is FQNEAQ. This CDR3 region has 16 residues. Trimming cost V 3 bases and J 5 bases, with 20 bases left between them. The CDR3, as DNA: TGTGCCAGCAGCTTCGGGGGTCTTCAGGGGGTAAACGAGCAGTACTTC. Protein sequence: CASSFGGLQGVNEQYF.

The rearrangement uses TRBV20-1 and TRBJ1-3, with D hard to call. This CDR3 has 11 amino acids. Germline assignment: CDR1 DFQATT and CDR2 SNEGSKA (reference sequence). V was pared by 6 bases and J by 4 bases, with 7 bases between. In DNA, the CDR3 is TGCAGTGCCCCCTGGGGAAACACCATATATTTT. It codes for CSAPWGNTIYF.

The chain links TRBV2 to TRBJ1-2; the D is unclear. The CDR3 is 13 amino acids. Germline values: CDR1 SNHLY, CDR2 FYNNEI. V gave up 5 bases and J gave up 2 bases, with 9 bases separating them. The CDR3 sequence is CASSSRGNYGYTF. The CDR3 DNA follows: TGTGCCAGCAGTTCGAGAGGGAACTATGGCTACACCTTC.

The V gene is TRBV29-1, the J gene TRBJ2-1, with 13 bases fitting TRBD2. J was trimmed by 6 bases and V by 8 bases; bases with no gene match: 7. CDR3 length: 14 amino acids. The germline gives CDR1 SQVTM, CDR2 ANQGSEA. The CDR3 nucleotides read TGCAGCAGACCGACTAGCGGGAGGCCCAATGAGCAGTTCTTC. It is translated as CSRPTSGRPNEQFF.

V is TRBV7-9 and J is TRBJ1-5; D gene unclear. Trimming cost V 1 base and J 4 bases, with 11 bases left between them. The CDR3 has 15 residues. From germline, CDR1 is SEHNR and CDR2 FQNEAQ (reference sequence). The CDR3: CASSLEAGSNQPQHF. The DNA of the CDR3 is TGTGCCAGCAGCTTAGAGGCGGGGTCGAATCAGCCCCAGCATTTT.

This chain uses TRBV6-5 with TRBJ1-3, with 7 bases aligning to TRBD1. The germline CDR1 and CDR2 sequences are MNHEY and SVGAGI. Trimming cost V 6 bases and J 4 bases; bases outside gene matches: 9. The CDR3 totals 15 residues. CDR3 residues: CASSLRQGTGNTIYF. In DNA, the CDR3 is TGTGCCAGCAGCCTCAGACAGGGTACAGGAAACACCATATATTTT.

CDR3 DNA: TGTGCCAGCAGCAACAGCGGGACCTACAATGAGCAGTTCTTC. This gives the protein CASSNSGTYNEQFF. The J gene is TRBJ2-1, the V gene TRBV7-6; 7 bases are a match to TRBD2. The CDR3 consists of 14 residues. Germline V CDR1 and CDR2: SGHVS, FNYEAQ. With 5 bases clipped from V and 2 bases from J, the junction kept 3 bases outside the gene matches.

The chain carries TRBV27 and TRBJ2-6, with a weak D call TRBD2 (5 bases). Germline V lookup: CDR1 MNHEY, CDR2 SMNVEV (reference sequence). The CDR3 loop spans 18 amino acids. V lost 3 bases and J lost 0, with 15 bases in between. Here the CDR3 DNA reads TGTGCCAGCAGTTTCAGAGGACTTTGGACCTCTGGGGCCAACGTCCTGACTTTC. It yields the protein CASSFRGLWTSGANVLTF.

The rearrangement joins TRBV9 to TRBJ2-7; the D gene is possibly TRBD1 (8 bases). Per the germline V gene, CDR1 is SGDLS and CDR2 is YYNGEE. Trimming pared 2 bases from V and 3 bases from J, leaving 18 bases between. The CDR3 runs to 16 residues. CDR3 in DNA: TGTGCCAGCAGCGTGACACCAACAGGGGGGGGCTACGAGCAGTACTTC. This encodes CASSVTPTGGGYEQYF.

The chain is built from TRBV7-6 and TRBJ2-2, with a tentative D call TRBD2 (5 bases). V was shortened by 1 base and J by 7 bases, with 10 bases between the two germline ends. Germline assignment: CDR1 SGHVS and CDR2 FNYEAQ. This CDR3 spans 14 amino acids. The CDR3 DNA follows: TGTGCCAGCAGCTTAGAAAGGGAGATCGGGGAGCTGTTTTTT. Amino acids: CASSLEREIGELFF.